The subject of this entry is one T cell receptor (beta chain). The data stem from a study of T cell responses to AZD1222 COVID-19 vaccine. This CDR3 contains 12 residues. Per the germline V gene, CDR1 is SGHRS and CDR2 is YFSETQ. The V segment lost 0 bases and the J segment 13 bases; nucleotides outside the gene matches: 4. Using immunoSEQ multiplex PCR, the repertoire was profiled, and TCRdb retains in-frame clones only, with some absent. Here the sample spans 45,000 to 55,000 clones, around 80% being singletons. This chain uses TRBV5-1 with TRBJ2-5; 9 nucleotides align to TRBD1. This receptor was obtained from an adult in good health. Sequencing was performed on peripheral blood, taken on day 0 of AZD1222 vaccination. The CDR3 spells CASSLAGTGLYF. In nucleotides, the CDR3 is TGCGCCAGCAGCTTGGCGGGGACAGGGTTGTACTTC.